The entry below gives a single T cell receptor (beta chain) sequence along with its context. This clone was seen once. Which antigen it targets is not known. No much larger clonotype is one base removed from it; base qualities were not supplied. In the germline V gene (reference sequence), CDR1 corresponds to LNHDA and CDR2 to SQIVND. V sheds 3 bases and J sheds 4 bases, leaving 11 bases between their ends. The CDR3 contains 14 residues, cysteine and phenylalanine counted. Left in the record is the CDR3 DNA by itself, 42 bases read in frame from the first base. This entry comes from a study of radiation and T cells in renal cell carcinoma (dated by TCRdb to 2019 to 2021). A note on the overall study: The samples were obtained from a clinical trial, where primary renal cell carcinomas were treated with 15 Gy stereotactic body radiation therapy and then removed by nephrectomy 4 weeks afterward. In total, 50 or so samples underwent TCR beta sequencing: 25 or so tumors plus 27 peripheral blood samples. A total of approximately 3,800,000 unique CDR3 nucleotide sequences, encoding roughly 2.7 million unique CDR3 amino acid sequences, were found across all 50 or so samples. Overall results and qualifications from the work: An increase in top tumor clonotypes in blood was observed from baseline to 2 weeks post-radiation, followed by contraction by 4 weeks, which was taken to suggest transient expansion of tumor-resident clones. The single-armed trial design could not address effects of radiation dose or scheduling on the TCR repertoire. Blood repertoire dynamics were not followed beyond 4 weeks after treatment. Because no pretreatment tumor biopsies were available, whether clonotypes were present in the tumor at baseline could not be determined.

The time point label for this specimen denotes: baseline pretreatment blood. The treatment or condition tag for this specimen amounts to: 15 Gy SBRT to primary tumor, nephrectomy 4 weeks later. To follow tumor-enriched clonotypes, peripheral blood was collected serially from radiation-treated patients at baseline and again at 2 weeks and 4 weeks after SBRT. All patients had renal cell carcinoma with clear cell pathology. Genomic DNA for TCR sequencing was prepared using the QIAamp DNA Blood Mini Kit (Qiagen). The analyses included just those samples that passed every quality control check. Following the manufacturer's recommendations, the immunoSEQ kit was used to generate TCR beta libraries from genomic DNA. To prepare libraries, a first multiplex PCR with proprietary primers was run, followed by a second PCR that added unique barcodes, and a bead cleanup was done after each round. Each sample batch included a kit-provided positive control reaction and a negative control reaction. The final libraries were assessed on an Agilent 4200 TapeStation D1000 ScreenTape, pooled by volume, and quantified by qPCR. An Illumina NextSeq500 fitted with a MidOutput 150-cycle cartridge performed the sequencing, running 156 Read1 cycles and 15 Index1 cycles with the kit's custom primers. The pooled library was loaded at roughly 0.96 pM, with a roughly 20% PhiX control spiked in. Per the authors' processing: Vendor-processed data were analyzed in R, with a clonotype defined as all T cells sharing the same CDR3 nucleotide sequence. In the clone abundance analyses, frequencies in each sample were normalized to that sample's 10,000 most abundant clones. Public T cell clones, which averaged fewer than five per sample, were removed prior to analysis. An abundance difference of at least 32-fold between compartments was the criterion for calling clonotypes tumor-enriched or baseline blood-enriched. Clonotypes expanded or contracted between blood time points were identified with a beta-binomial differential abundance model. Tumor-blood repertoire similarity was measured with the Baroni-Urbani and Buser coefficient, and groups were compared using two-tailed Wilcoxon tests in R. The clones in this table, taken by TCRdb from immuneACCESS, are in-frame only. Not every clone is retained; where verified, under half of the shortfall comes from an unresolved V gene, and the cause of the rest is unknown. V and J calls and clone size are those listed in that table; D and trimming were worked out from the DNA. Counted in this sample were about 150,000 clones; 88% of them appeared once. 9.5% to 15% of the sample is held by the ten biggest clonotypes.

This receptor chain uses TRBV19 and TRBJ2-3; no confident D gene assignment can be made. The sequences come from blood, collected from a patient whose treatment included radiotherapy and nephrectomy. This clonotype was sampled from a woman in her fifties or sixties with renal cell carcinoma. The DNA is TGTGCCAGTAGTATCCGTCATGACGCAGATACGCAGTATTTT. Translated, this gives CASSIRHDADTQYF.